These T cell receptor beta chains were read from a single sample in a study of monozygotic twins with inflammatory bowel disease. No DNA is given; TCRdb re-called the 5' RACE reads and lists each CDR3 protein once. Its listing shows 400,000 to 500,000 distinct CDR3 sequences. Sequencing input: blood. Receptors originate from a human donor with ulcerative colitis or Crohn's disease, or a healthy co-twin of an affected twin (not recorded which). Each CDR3 is given with its conserved first and last residue.

>TRBV5-1|TRBJ1-5
CASSSAGGGQPQHF
>TRBV12-3/TRBV12-4|TRBJ1-5
CASSPPRQDSNQPQHF
>TRBV5-1|TRBJ2-5
CASSKAWGAGETQYF
>TRBV4-2|TRBJ1-4
CASADRVNEKLFF
>TRBV7-2|TRBJ2-2
CASSLTVNTGELFF
>TRBV30|TRBJ1-5
CAWSNPTAPQHF
>TRBV27|TRBJ2-2
CASSLSGGPSGELFF
>TRBV5-1|TRBJ2-2
CASTSSGGINTGELFF
>TRBV14|TRBJ2-2
CASSQESGELFF
>TRBV5-5|TRBJ2-7
CASSLSATASYEQYF
>TRBV7-9|TRBJ2-5
CASSPGLTTETQYF
>TRBV3-1|TRBJ2-7
CASSQNREVSYEQYF
>TRBV19|TRBJ1-2
CASSRAVPYGYTF
>TRBV11-3|TRBJ2-5
CASSSRPKETQYF
>TRBV29-1|TRBJ1-2
CSVEGGGRFQGYTF
>TRBV28|TRBJ2-7
CASSYLTYEQYF
>TRBV20-1|TRBJ2-5
CSAPATGTETQYF